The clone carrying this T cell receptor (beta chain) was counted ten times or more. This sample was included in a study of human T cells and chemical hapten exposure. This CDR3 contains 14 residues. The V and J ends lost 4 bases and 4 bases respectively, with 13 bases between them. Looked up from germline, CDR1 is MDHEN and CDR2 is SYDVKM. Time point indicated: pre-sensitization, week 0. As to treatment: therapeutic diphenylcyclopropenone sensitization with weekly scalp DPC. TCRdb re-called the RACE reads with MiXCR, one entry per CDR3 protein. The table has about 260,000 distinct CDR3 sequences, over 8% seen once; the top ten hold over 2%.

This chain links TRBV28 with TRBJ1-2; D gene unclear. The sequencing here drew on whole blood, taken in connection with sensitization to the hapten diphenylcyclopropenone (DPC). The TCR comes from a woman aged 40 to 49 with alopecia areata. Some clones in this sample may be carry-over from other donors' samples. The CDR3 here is CASSSGRELYGYTF. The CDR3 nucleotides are TGTGCCAGCAGTTCCGGGCGGGAGCTCTATGGCTACACCTTC.